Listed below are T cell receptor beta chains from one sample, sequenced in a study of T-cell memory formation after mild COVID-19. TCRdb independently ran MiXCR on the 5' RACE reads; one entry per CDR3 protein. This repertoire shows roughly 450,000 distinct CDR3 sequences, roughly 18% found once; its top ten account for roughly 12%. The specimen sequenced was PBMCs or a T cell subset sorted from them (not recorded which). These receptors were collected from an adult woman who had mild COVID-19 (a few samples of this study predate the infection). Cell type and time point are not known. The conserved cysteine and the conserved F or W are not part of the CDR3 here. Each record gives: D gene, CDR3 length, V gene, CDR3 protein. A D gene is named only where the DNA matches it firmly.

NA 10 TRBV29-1 SVEDPGNGYT
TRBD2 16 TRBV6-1 ASRTGRTSGGHTDTQY
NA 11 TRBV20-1 SAGTPMNTEAF
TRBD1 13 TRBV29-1 SVGTTGGRGTEAF
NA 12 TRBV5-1 ASSSGAGGDLKN
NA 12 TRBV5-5 ASTIDGRGYGYT
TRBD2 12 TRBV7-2 ATSLAGGPLEQF
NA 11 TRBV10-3 ATNSGSTDTQY
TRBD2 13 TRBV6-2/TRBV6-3 ASSYLAGEYNEQF
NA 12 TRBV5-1 ASSFILRDTEAF
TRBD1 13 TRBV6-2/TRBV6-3 ASSYSTGGGYEQY
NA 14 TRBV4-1 ASSQDDRLGNQPQH
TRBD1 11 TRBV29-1 SVEMDRATEAF
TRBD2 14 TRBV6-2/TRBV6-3 ASSTPLAGAYNEQF
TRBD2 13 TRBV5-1 ASSFSLAGMDEQF
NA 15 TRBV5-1 ASAIPLTPSSYNEQF
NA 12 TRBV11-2 ASSRGGGLTNQF
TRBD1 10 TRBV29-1 SADRATTEAF
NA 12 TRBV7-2 ASSFVGPANEQF
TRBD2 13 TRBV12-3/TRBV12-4 ASSPSGKGTDTQY
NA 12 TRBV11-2 ASSGSLIANEAF
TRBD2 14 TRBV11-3 ASSLDPSGYTGELF
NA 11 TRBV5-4 ASSRVGNEKLF
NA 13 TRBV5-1 ASSHQGGGTGELF